Listed below are T cell receptor beta chains from one sample, sequenced in a study of Tregs in tolerant kidney transplant recipients. Profiled with immunoSEQ multiplex PCR; TCRdb holds only in-frame clones, not every one. The sample holds under 100,000 clones, approximately 92% seen once. Sequencing input: CD8+ T cells from blood. The receptors were sampled from a human donor in good health. Each CDR3 is given with its conserved first and last residue. A D gene is named only where the DNA matches it firmly. A row's size may be missing; if present it is once, few, many or a size class.

.,TRBJ2-3,TRBV5-1,.,CASSLEHSRDTQYF,TGCGCCAGCAGCTTGGAGCACTCTCGGGATACGCAGTATTTT
.,TRBJ2-7,TRBV6-5,.,CASSYSIVNEQYF,TGTGCCAGCAGTTACTCGATCGTGAACGAGCAGTACTTC
.,TRBJ2-1,TRBV5-1,.,CASSLNPNEQFF,TGCGCCAGCAGCTTGAACCCCAATGAGCAGTTCTTC
.,TRBJ2-7,TRBV11-2,.,CASSQTEPHLQQYF,TGTGCCAGCAGCCAGACCGAGCCCCACTTACAGCAGTACTTC
once,TRBJ2-1,TRBV6-5,.,CASSSGPYNEQFF,TGTGCCAGCAGCTCCGGGCCCTACAATGAGCAGTTCTTC
.,TRBJ1-2,TRBV10-1,TRBD1,CASSPGQGTPASF,TGCGCCAGCAGTCCAGGACAGGGAACCCCGGCATCCTTC
.,TRBJ2-1,TRBV29-1,.,CSVGGNEQFF,TGCAGCGTTGGAGGGAATGAGCAGTTCTTC
once,TRBJ2-7,TRBV19,TRBD2,CASSIGLAGVYEQYF,TGTGCCAGTAGTATAGGTCTAGCGGGAGTCTACGAGCAGTACTTC
.,TRBJ2-7,TRBV5-6,TRBD2,CASSLERGDEQYF,TGTGCCAGCAGCTTGGAGCGGGGAGACGAGCAGTACTTC
.,TRBJ1-3,TRBV18,.,CASSRDGFSGNTIYF,TGTGCCAGCTCACGGGACGGCTTCTCTGGAAACACCATATATTTT
.,TRBJ2-7,TRBV7-9,TRBD1,CASSPRDSGYEQYF,TGTGCCAGCAGCCCTCGGGACAGTGGCTACGAGCAGTACTTC
.,TRBJ2-2,TRBV5-4,TRBD1,CASAETGSTGELFF,TGTGCCAGCGCGGAGACAGGGAGCACCGGGGAGCTGTTTTTT
few,TRBJ1-5,TRBV6-5,.,CASSYSHDNQPQHF,TGTGCCAGCAGTTACTCCCATGACAATCAGCCCCAGCATTTT
.,TRBJ2-1,TRBV7-2,.,CASVEGSYNEQFF,TGTGCCAGCGTGGAGGGCTCCTACAATGAGCAGTTCTTC
.,TRBJ2-6,TRBV5-4,TRBD2,CASSPEIYGLAYSGANVLTF,TGTGCCAGCAGCCCGGAGATCTACGGACTAGCATACTCTGGGGCCAACGTCCTGACTTTC
.,TRBJ1-3,TRBV7-9,.,CASSSGAGPGNTIYF,TGTGCCAGCAGCTCCGGGGCAGGGCCTGGAAACACCATATATTTT
.,TRBJ2-7,TRBV5-1,.,CASSPLTGNSYEQYF,TGCGCCAGCAGCCCACTTACGGGGAATTCGTACGAGCAGTACTTC
.,TRBJ1-1,TRBV4-1,.,CASSQVVGGDAFF,TGCGCCAGCAGCCAAGTGGTAGGGGGAGATGCTTTCTTT
.,TRBJ1-6,TRBV6-5,.,CASSYSNSPLHF,TGTGCCAGCAGTTACTCGAATTCACCCCTCCACTTT
.,TRBJ2-5,TRBV7-9,.,CASSLGQQIEQETQYF,TGTGCCAGCAGCTTAGGACAACAGATAGAACAAGAGACCCAGTACTTC
.,TRBJ1-5,TRBV10-1,.,CASSESRGGQPQHF,TGCGCCAGCAGTGAGTCGAGGGGCGGTCAGCCCCAGCATTTT
.,TRBJ2-7,TRBV13,TRBD1,CASSPETGGTLKYF,TGTGCCAGCAGCCCCGAGACAGGGGGGACGTTGAAGTACTTC
.,TRBJ2-2,TRBV25-1,TRBD1,CASSELVTGDTGELFF,TGTGCCAGCAGTGAATTGGTGACAGGGGACACCGGGGAGCTGTTTTTT
.,TRBJ2-3,TRBV30,.,CASVQLWTEGGRTDTQYF,TGTGCCTCAGTCCAATTATGGACGGAGGGGGGGCGCACAGATACGCAGTATTTT
.,TRBJ1-6,TRBV5-6,TRBD1,CASSPLDRGNNSPLHF,TGTGCCAGCAGCCCGCTGGACAGGGGGAATAATTCACCCCTCCACTTT
.,TRBJ1-2,TRBV19,.,CASSSHLLSNYGYTF,TGTGCCAGTAGTTCCCATCTACTCTCTAACTATGGCTACACCTTC
once,TRBJ1-2,TRBV6-1,TRBD1,CASSLTGTDHYTF,TGTGCCAGCAGCTTAACCGGGACAGATCACTACACCTTC
.,TRBJ2-3,TRBV6-5,.,CASSYSSGIDTQYF,TGTGCCAGCAGTTACTCGTCCGGGATAGATACGCAGTATTTT
.,TRBJ1-2,TRBV5-4,TRBD1,CASSKGTVYGYTF,TGTGCCAGCAGCAAGGGGACAGTGTATGGCTACACCTTC
.,TRBJ2-7,TRBV5-6,.,CASSFFDSSYEQYF,TGTGCCAGCAGCTTTTTTGACAGCTCCTACGAGCAGTACTTC
.,TRBJ2-1,TRBV19,TRBD2,CASSISGGLYNEQFF,TGTGCCAGTAGTATAAGCGGGGGGCTCTACAATGAGCAGTTCTTC
.,TRBJ2-7,TRBV30,TRBD2,CAWSTGLAGAYEQYF,TGTGCCTGGAGTACCGGACTAGCGGGGGCCTACGAGCAGTACTTC
.,TRBJ2-1,TRBV29-1,.,CSVGRDGKYNEQFF,TGCAGCGTGGGGCGGGACGGGAAATACAATGAGCAGTTCTTC
.,TRBJ2-3,TRBV4-2,.,CASSQDRMWVSTDTQYF,TGTGCCAGCAGCCAAGATAGAATGTGGGTTAGCACAGATACGCAGTATTTT
.,TRBJ2-5,TRBV7-2,.,CASSLVGGIQETQYF,TGTGCCAGCAGCTTAGTGGGCGGGATCCAAGAGACCCAGTACTTC
.,TRBJ2-2,TRBV7-9,.,CASSFRPRGTDTGELFF,TGTGCCAGCAGCTTCAGACCCAGGGGAACGGACACCGGGGAGCTGTTTTTT
.,TRBJ2-5,TRBV7-9,.,CASSWGGGQETQYF,TGTGCCAGCAGCTGGGGTGGGGGCCAAGAGACCCAGTACTTC
once,TRBJ2-3,TRBV2,TRBD2,CASRPSGATDTQYF,TGTGCCAGCAGACCGAGCGGGGCGACAGATACGCAGTATTTT
once,TRBJ2-7,TRBV9,TRBD1,CASSVGGTGDYEQYF,TGTGCCAGCAGCGTAGGCGGGACAGGGGACTACGAGCAGTACTTC
.,TRBJ2-2,TRBV5-1,.,CASSGTGELFF,TGCGCCAGCAGCGGGACCGGGGAGCTGTTTTTT
.,TRBJ2-1,TRBV7-2,TRBD2,CASSPGLAVYNEQFF,TGTGCCAGCAGCCCGGGACTAGCGGTTTACAATGAGCAGTTCTTC